This TCR beta chain was captured by sequencing in a study of naive and memory T cell subsets listed by TCRdb under 2017. As for the study more broadly: The study applied an open-source, UMI-based TCR alpha and beta sequencing pipeline to sorted naive and memory peripheral blood T cell subsets. The functional CMV T cell responses agreed completely with IgG serology results. RNA was DNase-treated and reverse transcribed with TCR constant-region primers, mostly using SuperScript III.

The library was prepared using UMI-ligation and nested PCR. To cover both TRBC1 and TRBC2, the beta constant-region primer consisted of an equimolar mix of two oligonucleotides. T4 RNA ligase 1 ligated a single-stranded oligonucleotide carrying the SP2 primer and a 12-nucleotide UMI to the cDNA 3' end. The ligated cDNA went through four rounds of PCR with nested alpha and beta constant-region primers together with the SP2 primer. Incubation of the ligation reaction was carried out at 16 degrees C for about 18-25 hours. PCR2 was usually performed as a SYBR Green qPCR and halted at a preset threshold so that over-amplification would not occur. Every purification after the first one was done using Agencourt AMPure XP magnetic beads. Libraries were quantified by Qubit and checked on a TapeStation, where a main peak was expected near 650 bp. The pooled libraries were sequenced on an Illumina MiSeq using v2 2x251 paired-end kits, which usually yielded roughly 1-2.2 million reads per sample. Each sample library was pooled at 4 to 5 nM, and roughly 5-7.5% PhiX was included to improve cluster recognition. Turning to the authors' computational methods: V and J genes were assigned to Demultiplexor-processed FASTQ reads by Decombinator through tag matching, with a single base-pair mismatch being allowed. UMIs were used by Collapsinator to correct both sequencing errors and frequency errors arising from PCR heterogeneity. CDR3Translator translated TCRs and extracted CDR3s from the conserved cysteine to the FGXG phenylalanine, flagging non-productive sequences. Repertoires were subsampled to equal numbers of UMI-defined TCRs before Gini, Shannon entropy and inverse Simpson indices were calculated. Clonotype abundance distributions were fitted to a power law by maximum likelihood within the linear range. When run on a single naive CD8 sample, MIGEC and the pipeline yielded similar UMI counts, similar unique TCR numbers and similar clonal distributions. The repertoires were searched for approximately 7,000 CMV-associated CDR3 sequences that had been compiled from VDJdb and a published dataset. Using fastp trimming at Q25 and MiXCR clonotype assembly, TCRdb reanalyzed the public sequencing data and kept in-frame beta chains. Each entry merges the rows of one CDR3 protein and shows their most common DNA and genes. What appears here as the V and J calls and clone size reflects TCRdb's work, not the paper's. Within this sample are about 2,800 distinct CDR3 sequences, with 6% to 8% of them counted one time only. Around four fifths of the sample lies in the top ten.

TCR alpha and beta chain libraries were amplified separately from the second PCR step onward. CMV status of each donor was established by measuring IFNgamma production from CD4+ T cells after fresh PBMCs were stimulated overnight with CMV viral lysate. CD4 T cells were positively selected with Miltenyi beads, followed by positive selection of CD8 T cells from the CD4-negative fraction. Cells stained for CD3, CD4, CD8, CD45RA, CD27 and a live/dead dye were sorted on a BD Aria II into four subsets by CD45RA and CD27. Effector memory cells were sorted as CD45RA-CD27-, and EMRA cells as CD45RA+CD27-. Blood was obtained from a few healthy volunteers, and the blood from each volunteer was fractionated into CD4 and CD8 T cells and subsequently into four differentiation subsets. Roughly 120 ml of peripheral blood was collected from each donor, and PBMC were isolated from the blood using Ficoll-Paque PLUS density-gradient centrifugation. After sorting, cells were lysed in RLT buffer, RNA was extracted using a Qiagen RNeasy kit, and the extracted RNA was stored at -80 degrees C.

Summary of the overall study and its limitations: RNA-based TCR counts may be affected by expression changes linked to T cell activation and differentiation. A clonotype was defined as a single alpha or beta chain sequence rather than as a paired alpha/beta receptor. Following error correction, more than 90% of naive TCR sequences occurred only once, which made naive abundance distributions much steeper than those of memory subsets. Gini index rose and Shannon and inverse Simpson diversity fell from naive through CM, EM and EMRA in both CD4 and CD8 cells. TCR abundance followed a power law with an exponent that was different for naive and memory subsets but consistent across the three individuals. No ground truth was available to validate the repertoire findings for the naive and memory subsets.

This clonotype was detected only a few times. Its recognized antigen is unknown. Nothing much larger sits one base from this clone, and base qualities are not available. Germline trimming: 3 bases from V, 7 bases from J; junction bases outside gene matches: 8. Via the germline V gene, CDR1 is SGHDT and CDR2 YYEEEE. The CDR3 contains 14 residues, cysteine and phenylalanine counted. The retained sequence is limited to the CDR3, 42 bases, with the frame set at the first base. The sequence joins TRBV5-6 to TRBJ2-7; TRBD2 aligns with 9 central bases. This TCR derives from a human donor in good health. The material sequenced was effector memory CD8+ T cells from blood. The cell subset or site label for this specimen denotes: effector memory, CD45RA- CD27-. The CDR3 loop reads CASSYSGTSNEQYF. The DNA reads as follows: TGTGCCAGCAGCTACAGCGGGACTAGCAATGAGCAGTACTTC.